These 8 T cell receptor beta chains came from one sample sequenced in a study of cytomegalovirus exposure and HLA in healthy donors. The PCR used 60 Vbeta and 13 Jbeta primers. Sequenced by immunoSEQ multiplex PCR; TCRdb stores in-frame clones only, minus some. The sample shows over 150,000 clones, 65% to 75% of them seen only once. Material for sequencing was PBMCs. These receptors originate from a young man in good health and CMV-seronegative.

Concerning this clone itself: A read error may account for a junction end that differs from germline. The rearrangement links TRBV2 to TRBJ2-4; tentatively, D is TRBD2 (6 bases). Germline CDR1 reads SNHLY; CDR2 reads FYNNEI. The CDR3 spans 15 residues. The CDR3, as DNA: TGTGCCAGCAGTGAACATTCACTAGCCAAAAACAGTCAGTACTTC. Its protein product is CASSEHSLAKNSQYF.

In this sample, this clone turned up a few times. The rearrangement uses TRBV6-4 and TRBJ2-6; 8 nucleotides line up with TRBD2. This CDR3 is built from 19 residues. The V segment lost 10 bases and the J segment 0 bases; nucleotides outside the gene matches: 17. Per the germline V gene, CDR1 is MRHNA and CDR2 is SNTAGT. CDR3: CANRPPERRGDSGANVLTF. The CDR3 DNA is TGTGCCAACAGACCTCCCGAGAGGCGGGGGGACTCTGGGGCCAACGTCCTGACTTTC.

This chain joins TRBV4-2 and TRBJ1-2; D is possibly TRBD1 (5 bases). Trimming stripped 0 bases from V and 5 bases from J, with 19 bases between. CDR1 and CDR2 (germline): LGHNA, YNFKEQ. There are 17 residues in the CDR3. CDR3 DNA sequence: TGTGCCAGCAGCCAAGAATTGGCAGGGCCCCTATTATATGGCTACACCTTC. As protein: CASSQELAGPLLYGYTF.

The gene calls are TRBV15 and TRBJ1-1; no reliable D call. The germline gives CDR1 LNHNV, CDR2 YYDKDF (reference sequence). The CDR3 runs 16 residues. The ends were cut back, 1 base at V and 3 bases at J, with 15 bases in the middle. The DNA of the CDR3 is TGTGCCACCAGCAGAGGGGTCTCGACGCAGGACACTGAAGCTTTCTTT. This codes for CATSRGVSTQDTEAFF. The full variable domain, completed using reference TRBV15 and TRBJ1-1, is DAMVIQNPRYQVTQFGKPVTLSCSQTLNHNVMYWYQQKSSQAPKLLFHYYDKDFNNEADTPDNFQSRRPNTSFCFLDIRSPGLGDTAMYLCATSRGVSTQDTEAFFGQGTRLTVV.

The chain is built from TRBV5-1 and TRBJ1-3, with a possible D match to TRBD1 (5 bases). CDR3 length equals 17 residues. Trimming took 4 bases from V and 10 from J, leaving 27 bases between them. The germline V gene has CDR1 SGHRS and CDR2 YFSETQ. The CDR3 DNA reads as TGCGCCAGCAGCCCGCCGGGGGGAAAGTTTTCGTTGGGTACCATATATTTT. It specifies CASSPPGGKFSLGTIYF.

This clone has only a few counts. The genes are TRBV5-5 and TRBJ1-4, with no clear D. CDR1 and CDR2 (germline): SGHKS, YYEKEE (reference sequence). The length of the CDR3 is 14 residues. Trimming removed 1 base from V and 1 base from J, with 5 bases in between. The DNA for the CDR3 is TGTGCCAGCAGCTTGACAGAAACTAATGAAAAACTGTTTTTT. The encoded protein is CASSLTETNEKLFF. The full variable domain, with the rest looked up from reference TRBV5-5 and TRBJ1-4, is DAGVTQSPTHLIKTRGQQVTLRCSPISGHKSVSWYQQVLGQGPQFIFQYYEKEERGRGNFPDRFSARQFPNYSSELNVNALLLGDSALYLCASSLTETNEKLFFGSGTQLSVL.

The chain couples TRBV12-5 to TRBJ2-7, with D maybe TRBD1 (6 bases). The germline V gene encodes CDR1 LGHNT and CDR2 FRNRAP. V gave up 6 bases and J gave up 1 base, with 16 bases separating them. This CDR3 spans 15 amino acids. The CDR3 is CASGLGAGPSYEQYF. In nucleotides, the CDR3 is TGTGCTAGTGGCCTGGGGGCAGGGCCATCCTACGAGCAGTACTTC.

This clone was counted once. The chain recombines TRBV28 with TRBJ1-5, with D possibly being TRBD1 (5 bases). This CDR3 spans 13 amino acids. Germline V lookup: CDR1 MDHEN, CDR2 SYDVKM. With 5 bases removed from V and 6 bases from J, the gap between germline ends came to 11 bases. The CDR3 sequence is CASSLGPRQPQHF. In nucleotides, the CDR3 is TGTGCCAGCAGTCTGGGGCCTCGTCAGCCCCAGCATTTT.